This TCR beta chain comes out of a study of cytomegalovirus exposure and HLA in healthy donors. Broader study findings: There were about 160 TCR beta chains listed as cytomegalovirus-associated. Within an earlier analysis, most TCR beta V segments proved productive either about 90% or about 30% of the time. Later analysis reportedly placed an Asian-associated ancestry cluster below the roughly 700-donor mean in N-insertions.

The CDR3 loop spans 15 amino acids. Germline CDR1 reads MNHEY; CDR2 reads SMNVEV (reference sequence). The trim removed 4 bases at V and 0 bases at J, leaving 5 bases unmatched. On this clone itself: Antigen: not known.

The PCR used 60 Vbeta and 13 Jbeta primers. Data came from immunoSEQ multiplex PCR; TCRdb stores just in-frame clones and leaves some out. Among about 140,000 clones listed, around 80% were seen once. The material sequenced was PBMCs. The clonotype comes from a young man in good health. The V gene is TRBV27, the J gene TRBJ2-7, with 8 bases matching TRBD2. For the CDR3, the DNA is TGTGCCAGCAGTTCAGCGGGAGCTCTCTCCTACGAGCAGTACTTC. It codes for CASSSAGALSYEQYF.